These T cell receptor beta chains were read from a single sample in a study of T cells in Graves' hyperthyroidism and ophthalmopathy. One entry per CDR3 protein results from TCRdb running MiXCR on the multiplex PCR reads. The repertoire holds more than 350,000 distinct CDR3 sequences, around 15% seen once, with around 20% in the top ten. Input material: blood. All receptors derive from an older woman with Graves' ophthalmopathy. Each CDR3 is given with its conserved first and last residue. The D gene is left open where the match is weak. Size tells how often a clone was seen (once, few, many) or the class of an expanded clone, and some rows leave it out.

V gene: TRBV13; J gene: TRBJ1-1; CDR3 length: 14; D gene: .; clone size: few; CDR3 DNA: TGTGCCAGCAGCAGGGGTAACTCGAACACTGAAGCTTTCTTT; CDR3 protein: CASSRGNSNTEAFF
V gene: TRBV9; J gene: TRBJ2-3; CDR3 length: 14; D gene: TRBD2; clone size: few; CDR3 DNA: TGTGCCAGCAGCATCAGCGGGAGTTCAGATACGCAGTATTTT; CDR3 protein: CASSISGSSDTQYF
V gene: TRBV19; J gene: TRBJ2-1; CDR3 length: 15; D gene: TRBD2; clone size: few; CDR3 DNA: TGTGCCAGTAGTGTCACTAGCGGGAGGGCCGCTGAGCAGTTCTTC; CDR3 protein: CASSVTSGRAAEQFF
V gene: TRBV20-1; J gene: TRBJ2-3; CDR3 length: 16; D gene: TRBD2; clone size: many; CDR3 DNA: TGCAGTGCTAGAGGGGTTCTAGCGGGAGGAACAGATACGCAGTATTTT; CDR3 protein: CSARGVLAGGTDTQYF
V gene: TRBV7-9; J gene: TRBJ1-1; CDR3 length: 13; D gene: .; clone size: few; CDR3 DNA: TGTGCCAGCATAGTCACGGTCGGAACTGAAGCTTTCTTT; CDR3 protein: CASIVTVGTEAFF
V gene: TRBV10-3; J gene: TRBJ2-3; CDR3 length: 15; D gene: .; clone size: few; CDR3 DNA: TGTGCCATCAGTGAGTTGGTGACTAGGGAAGATACGCAGTATTTT; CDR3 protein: CAISELVTREDTQYF
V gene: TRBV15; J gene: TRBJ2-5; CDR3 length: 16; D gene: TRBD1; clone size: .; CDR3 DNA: TGTGCCACCAGCAGAGATTGGGGACAGGGAATAGAGACCCAGTACTTC; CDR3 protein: CATSRDWGQGIETQYF
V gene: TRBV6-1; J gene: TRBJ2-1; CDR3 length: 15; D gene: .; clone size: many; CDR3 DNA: TGTGCCAGCAGTGAGCTCCGGGGTCGTTACAATGAGCAGTTCTTC; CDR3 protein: CASSELRGRYNEQFF
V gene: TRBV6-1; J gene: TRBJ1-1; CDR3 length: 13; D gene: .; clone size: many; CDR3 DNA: TGTGCCAGCAGTGAAACGGTGAACACTGAAGCTTTCTTT; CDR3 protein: CASSETVNTEAFF
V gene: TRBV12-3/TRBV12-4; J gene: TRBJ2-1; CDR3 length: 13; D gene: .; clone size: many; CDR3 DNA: TGTGCCAGCAGTCTCCCAGGGAGGCGGGAGCAGTTCTTC; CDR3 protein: CASSLPGRREQFF
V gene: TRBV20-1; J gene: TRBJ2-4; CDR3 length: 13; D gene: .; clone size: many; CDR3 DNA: TGCACCGCAGGGCGGCTGGCCAAAAACATTCAGTACTTC; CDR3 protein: CTAGRLAKNIQYF
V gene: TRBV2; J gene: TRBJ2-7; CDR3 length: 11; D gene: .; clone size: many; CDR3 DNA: TGTGCCAGCTCGGCACCCGACGAGCAGTACTTC; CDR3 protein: CASSAPDEQYF
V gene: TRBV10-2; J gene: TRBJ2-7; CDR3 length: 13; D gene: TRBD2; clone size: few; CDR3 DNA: TGCGCCAGCAAATTAGCGGGAGCCGGGGAGCAGTACTTC; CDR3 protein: CASKLAGAGEQYF
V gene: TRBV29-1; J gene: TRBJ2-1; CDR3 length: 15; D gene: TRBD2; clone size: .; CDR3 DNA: TGCAGCGTTGAAGACATGGGGCGGGAGGGGGATGAGCAGTTCTTC; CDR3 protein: CSVEDMGREGDEQFF
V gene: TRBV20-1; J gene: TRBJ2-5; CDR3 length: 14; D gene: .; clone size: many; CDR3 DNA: TGCAGTGCTAGAGTCTCTGGGGCCCAAGAGACCCAGTACTTC; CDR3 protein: CSARVSGAQETQYF
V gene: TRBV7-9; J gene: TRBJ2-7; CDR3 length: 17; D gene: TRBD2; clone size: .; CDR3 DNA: TGTGCCAGCAGCGGACTAGCGGGAGGGCCGGGATCTTACGAGCAGTACTTC; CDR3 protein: CASSGLAGGPGSYEQYF
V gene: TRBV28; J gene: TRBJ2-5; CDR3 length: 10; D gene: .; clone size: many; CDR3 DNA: TGTGCCAGCGGGAGGGAGACCCAGTACTTC; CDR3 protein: CASGRETQYF
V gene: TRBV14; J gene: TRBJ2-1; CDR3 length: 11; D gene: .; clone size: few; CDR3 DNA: TGTGCCAGCAGCTGGTTGGATGAGCAGTTCTTC; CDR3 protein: CASSWLDEQFF
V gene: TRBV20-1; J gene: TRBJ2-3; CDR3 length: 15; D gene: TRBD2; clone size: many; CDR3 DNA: TGCAGTGCTAGAGAAACTAGCGGATTCACAGATACGCAGTATTTT; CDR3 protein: CSARETSGFTDTQYF
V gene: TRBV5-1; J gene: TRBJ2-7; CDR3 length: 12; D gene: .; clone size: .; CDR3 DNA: TGCGCCAGCAGCGGGCCGGGGGACGAGCAGTACTTC; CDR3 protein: CASSGPGDEQYF
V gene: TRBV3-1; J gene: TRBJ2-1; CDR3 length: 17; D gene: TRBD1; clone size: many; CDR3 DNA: TGTGCCAGCAGCCCCTCCAAGGGTCAGGGGGCGGTGAATGAGCAGTTCTTC; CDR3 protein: CASSPSKGQGAVNEQFF
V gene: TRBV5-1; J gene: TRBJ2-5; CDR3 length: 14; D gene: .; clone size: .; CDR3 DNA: TGCGCCAGCAGCTTGCGGAGGGTCCAAGAGACCCAGTACTTC; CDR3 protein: CASSLRRVQETQYF
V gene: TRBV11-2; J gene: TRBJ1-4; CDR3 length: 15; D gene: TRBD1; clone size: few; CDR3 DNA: TGTGCCAGCAGCTTCATCAGGGGGCGAGGTGAAAAACTGTTTTTT; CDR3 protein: CASSFIRGRGEKLFF
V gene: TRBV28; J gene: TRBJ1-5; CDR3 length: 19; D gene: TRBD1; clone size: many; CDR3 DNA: TGTGCCAGCAGCATGCGAGGAGGGACAGGGCTTTATAGCAATCAGCCCCAGCATTTT; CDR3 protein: CASSMRGGTGLYSNQPQHF
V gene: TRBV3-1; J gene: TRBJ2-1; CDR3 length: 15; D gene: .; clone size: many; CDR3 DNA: TGTGCCAGCAGCCAAGACAGCGGCTCCTACAATGAGCAGTTCTTC; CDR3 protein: CASSQDSGSYNEQFF
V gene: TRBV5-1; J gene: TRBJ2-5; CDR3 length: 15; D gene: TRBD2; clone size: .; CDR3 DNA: TGCGCCAGCAGCCGGGGGGGATCGGAGCGAAAGACCCAGTACTTC; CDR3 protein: CASSRGGSERKTQYF
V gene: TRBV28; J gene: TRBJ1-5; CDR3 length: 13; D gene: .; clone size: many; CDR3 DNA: TGTGCCAGCAGTTTATTTTTGGGGTGGCCCCAGCATTTT; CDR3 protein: CASSLFLGWPQHF
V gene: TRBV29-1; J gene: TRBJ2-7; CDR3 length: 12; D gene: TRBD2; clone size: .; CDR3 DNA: TGCGGCGTTTCGACTAGCGAGATGGAGCAGTACTTC; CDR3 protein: CGVSTSEMEQYF
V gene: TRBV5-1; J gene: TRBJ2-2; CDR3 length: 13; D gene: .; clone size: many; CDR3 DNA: TGCGCCAGCAGCTTACCCCTTCCCGGGGAGCTGTTTTTT; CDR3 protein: CASSLPLPGELFF
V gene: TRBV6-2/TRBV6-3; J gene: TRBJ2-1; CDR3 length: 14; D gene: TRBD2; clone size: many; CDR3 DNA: TGTGCCAGCACCAGAGCGGGGGGGCCAGATGAGCAGTTCTTC; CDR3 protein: CASTRAGGPDEQFF
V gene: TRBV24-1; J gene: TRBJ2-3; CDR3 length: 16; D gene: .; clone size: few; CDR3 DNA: TGTGCCACCAGTGAGGCCGGCAGAGGTGGCACAGATACGCAGTATTTT; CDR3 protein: CATSEAGRGGTDTQYF
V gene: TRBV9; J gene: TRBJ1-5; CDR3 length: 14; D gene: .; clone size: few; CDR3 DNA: TGTGCCAGCAGCCCCTCCCCCGGCGTTCAGCCCCAGCATTTT; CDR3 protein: CASSPSPGVQPQHF
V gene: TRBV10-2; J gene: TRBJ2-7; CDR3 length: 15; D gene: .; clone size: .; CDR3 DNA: TGCGCCAGCAGTGAGAGGTCTGGACAGATCTACGAGCAGTACTTC; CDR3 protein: CASSERSGQIYEQYF
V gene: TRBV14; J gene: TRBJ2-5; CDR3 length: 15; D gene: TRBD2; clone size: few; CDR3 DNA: TGTGCCAGCAGCCAAGTCTCCTTAGCGGGAGTTGTCCAGTACTTC; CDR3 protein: CASSQVSLAGVVQYF
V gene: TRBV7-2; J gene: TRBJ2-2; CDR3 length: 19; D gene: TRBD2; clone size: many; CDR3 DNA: TGTGCCAGCAGCTTTGGGCCGGGACTAGCGGGAGGAAGGACCGGGGAGCTGTTTTTT; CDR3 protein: CASSFGPGLAGGRTGELFF
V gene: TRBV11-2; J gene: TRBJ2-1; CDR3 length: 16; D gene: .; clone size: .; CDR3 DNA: TGTGCCAGCAGCTTAGCGCGCGCACCACCCTACAATGAGCAGTTCTTC; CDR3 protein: CASSLARAPPYNEQFF
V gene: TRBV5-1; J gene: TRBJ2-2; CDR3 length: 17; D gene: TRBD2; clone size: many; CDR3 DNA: TGCGCCAGCGGCCGCCCTGGGGGCCGGGAGGGCACCGGGGAGCTGTTTTTT; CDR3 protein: CASGRPGGREGTGELFF
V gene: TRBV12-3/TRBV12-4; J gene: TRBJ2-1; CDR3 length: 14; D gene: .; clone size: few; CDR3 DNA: TGTGCCAGCAGAGGGCGGAGGGCGGGCAATGAGCAGTTCTTC; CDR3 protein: CASRGRRAGNEQFF
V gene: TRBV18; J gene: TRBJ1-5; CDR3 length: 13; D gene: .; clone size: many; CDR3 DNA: TGTGCCAGCTCACCCTACCAGGATCAGCCCCAGCATTTT; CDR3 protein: CASSPYQDQPQHF
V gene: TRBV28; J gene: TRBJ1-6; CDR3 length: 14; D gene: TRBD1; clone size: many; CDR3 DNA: TGTGCCAGCAGTCGACAGGGGGCGAGTTCACCCCTCCACTTT; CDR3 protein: CASSRQGASSPLHF
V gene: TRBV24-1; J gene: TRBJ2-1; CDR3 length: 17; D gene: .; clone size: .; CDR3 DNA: TGTGCCACCAGTGACCTAAAAGGTCCGGACAGCTACAATGAGCAGTTCTTC; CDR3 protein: CATSDLKGPDSYNEQFF
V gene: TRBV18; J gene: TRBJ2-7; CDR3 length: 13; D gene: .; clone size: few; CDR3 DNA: TGTGCCAGCTCACCACCGGGGCAGGGAGAGCAGTACTTC; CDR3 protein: CASSPPGQGEQYF
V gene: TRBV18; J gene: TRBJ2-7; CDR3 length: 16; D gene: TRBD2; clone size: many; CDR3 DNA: TGTGCCAGCTCACCGGGACTAGCGGGAGGCTCCTACGAGCAGTACTTC; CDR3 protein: CASSPGLAGGSYEQYF
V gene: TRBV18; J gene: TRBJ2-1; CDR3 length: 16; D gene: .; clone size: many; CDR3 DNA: TGTGCCAGCTCTCGGACAGGCCTGGGAGGGGCTAATGAGCAGTTCTTC; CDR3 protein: CASSRTGLGGANEQFF
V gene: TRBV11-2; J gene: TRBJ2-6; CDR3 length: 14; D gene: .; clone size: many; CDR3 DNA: TGTGCCAGCAGCTTCTCAGGGGGGGCCAACGTCCTGACTTTC; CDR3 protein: CASSFSGGANVLTF
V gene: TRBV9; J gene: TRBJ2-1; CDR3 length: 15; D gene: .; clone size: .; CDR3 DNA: TGTGCCAGCAGCGTAGAAGGGGGCTCCTACAATGAGCAGTTCTTC; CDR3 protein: CASSVEGGSYNEQFF
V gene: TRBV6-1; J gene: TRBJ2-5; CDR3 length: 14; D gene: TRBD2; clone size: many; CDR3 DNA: TGTGCCAGTGGGAGGCTAGCGGGGCAAGAGACCCAGTACTTC; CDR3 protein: CASGRLAGQETQYF
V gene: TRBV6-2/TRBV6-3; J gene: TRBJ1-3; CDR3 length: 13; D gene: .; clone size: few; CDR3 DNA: TGTGCCAGTAGGGAACAGTCTGGAAACACCATATATTTT; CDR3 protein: CASREQSGNTIYF
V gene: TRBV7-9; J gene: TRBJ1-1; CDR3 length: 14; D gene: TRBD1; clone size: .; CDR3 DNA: TGTGCCAGCAGCCCGACAGGGGCGCGAGCTGAAGCTTTCTTT; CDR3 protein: CASSPTGARAEAFF
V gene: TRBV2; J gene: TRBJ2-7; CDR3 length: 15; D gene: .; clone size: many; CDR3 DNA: TGTGCCACCTACAATCCCGGGCCGAGCTCCTACGAGCAGTACTTC; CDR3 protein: CATYNPGPSSYEQYF
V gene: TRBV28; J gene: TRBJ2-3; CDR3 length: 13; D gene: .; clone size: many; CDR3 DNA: TGTGCCTCCCGGGACCCCATCACAGATACGCAGTATTTT; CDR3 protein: CASRDPITDTQYF
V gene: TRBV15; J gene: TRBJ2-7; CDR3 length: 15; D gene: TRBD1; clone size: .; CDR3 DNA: TGTGCCACCAGCAGGGAAAACAGGGGGGACTACGAGCAGTACTTC; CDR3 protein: CATSRENRGDYEQYF
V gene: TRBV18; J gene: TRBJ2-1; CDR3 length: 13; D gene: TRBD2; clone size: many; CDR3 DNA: TGTGCCAGCTCACCCGGGACTAGCAATGAGCAGTTCTTC; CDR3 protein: CASSPGTSNEQFF
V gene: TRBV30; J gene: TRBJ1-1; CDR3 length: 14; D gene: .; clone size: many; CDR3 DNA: TGTGCCTGGGGACGGGGACTGGAGAACACTGAAGCTTTCTTT; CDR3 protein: CAWGRGLENTEAFF
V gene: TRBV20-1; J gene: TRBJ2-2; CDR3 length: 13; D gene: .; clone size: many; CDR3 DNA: TGCAGTGCTAGGTTCCAGAACACCGGGGAGCTGTTTTTT; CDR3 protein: CSARFQNTGELFF
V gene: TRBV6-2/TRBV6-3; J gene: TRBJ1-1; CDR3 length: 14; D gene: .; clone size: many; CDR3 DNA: TGTGCCAGCAGGGGACCCTTGATGAACACTGAAGCTTTCTTT; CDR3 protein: CASRGPLMNTEAFF
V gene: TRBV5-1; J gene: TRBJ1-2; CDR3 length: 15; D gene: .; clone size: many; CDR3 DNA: TGCGCCAGCAGCTTGGACAGGGCCTTGGTCTATGGCTACACCTTC; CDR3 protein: CASSLDRALVYGYTF
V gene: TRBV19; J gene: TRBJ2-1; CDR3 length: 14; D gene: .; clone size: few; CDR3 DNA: TGTGCCAGTAGTCATAGCGGTACCTACAATGAGCAGTTCTTC; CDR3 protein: CASSHSGTYNEQFF
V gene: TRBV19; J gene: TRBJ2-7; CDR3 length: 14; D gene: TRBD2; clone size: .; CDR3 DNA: TGTGCCAGTAGCAGACTAGCGGCCGGAGGCGAGCAGTACTTC; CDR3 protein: CASSRLAAGGEQYF
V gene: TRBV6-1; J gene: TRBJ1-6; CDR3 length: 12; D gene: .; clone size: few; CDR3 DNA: TGTGCCAGCAGTGACTGGGGGGCACCCCTCCACTTT; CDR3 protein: CASSDWGAPLHF